This T cell receptor beta chain was recovered during a study of OX40 agonist ivuxolimab in advanced cancers. In the study overall: Dosing consisted of intravenous ivuxolimab at 0.01 to 10 mg/kg every 2 weeks. Study findings and constraints: CD4+ and CD8+ T cells in blood underwent clonal expansion by week 6 at 0.1 to 3.0 mg/kg. CD4+ T cells averaged fewer expanded clones than CD8+ T cells.

Autoimmune disease history or systemic immunosuppression led to patient exclusion. This CDR3 region has 14 residues. V lost 3 bases to trimming and J lost 10 bases; unmatched junction nucleotides: 10. Germline values: CDR1 SGHTS, CDR2 YDEGEE. As regards this clone: No antigen is known for it.

Profiling relied on immunoSEQ multiplex PCR, and the TCRdb table lists in-frame clones only, not all of them. The sample holds under 200,000 clones; approximately 94% are singletons and the top ten take about 0.3%. The sequence was obtained from an adult with an advanced solid tumor such as melanoma, head and neck, liver or kidney cancer. This specimen consisted of CD4+ or CD8+ T cells sorted from blood, obtained in a trial of the OX40 agonist ivuxolimab. This chain joins TRBV5-8 and TRBJ2-1; 7 positions match TRBD2. The CDR3 here is CASSSTRTRGEQFF. Written as DNA, the CDR3 is TGTGCCAGCAGCTCCACCCGGACTAGGGGCGAGCAGTTCTTC.